The clone carrying this T cell receptor beta chain has at least ten counts. One entry per CDR3 protein, called by TCRdb with MiXCR from the 5' RACE reads. The sample lists about 39,000 distinct CDR3 sequences, 5.5% to 7% occurring once. The data stem from a study of early T cells in non-severe SARS-CoV-2 infection. Germline V CDR1 and CDR2: SGHTA, FQGNSA. The CDR3 has 13 amino acids. The V end was cut by 7 bases, the J end by 0 bases, with 7 bases between. The origin of this receptor is an adult who was a healthcare worker with PCR-confirmed SARS-CoV-2 infection or an uninfected control (not recorded which). This chain links TRBV7-2 with TRBJ1-3; D not resolved. The sample here was whole blood, taken at baseline. The CDR3 is CASKNPSGNTIYF. The CDR3 region has the DNA TGTGCCAGCAAGAACCCCTCTGGAAACACCATATATTTT. Drawing the rest from reference TRBV7-2 and TRBJ1-3, the complete variable domain is GAGVSQSPSNKVTEKGKDVELRCDPISGHTALYWYRQSLGQGLEFLIYFQGNSAPDKSGLPSDRFSAERTGGSVSTLTIQRTQQEDSAVYLCASKNPSGNTIYFGEGSWLTVV.